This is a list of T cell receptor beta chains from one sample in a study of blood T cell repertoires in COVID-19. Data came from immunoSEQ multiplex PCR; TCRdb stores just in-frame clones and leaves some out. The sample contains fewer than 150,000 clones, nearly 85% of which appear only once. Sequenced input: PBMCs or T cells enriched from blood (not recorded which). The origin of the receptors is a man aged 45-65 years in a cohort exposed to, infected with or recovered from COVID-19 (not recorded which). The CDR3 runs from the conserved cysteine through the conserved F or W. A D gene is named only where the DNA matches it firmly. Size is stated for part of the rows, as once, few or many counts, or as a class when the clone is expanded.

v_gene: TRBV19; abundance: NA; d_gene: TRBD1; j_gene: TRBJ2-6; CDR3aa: CASQKGAGIYSGANVLTF; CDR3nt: TGTGCCAGTCAAAAGGGGGCAGGGATTTACTCTGGGGCCAACGTCCTGACTTTC
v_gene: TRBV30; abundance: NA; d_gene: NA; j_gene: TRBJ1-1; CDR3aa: CAWGIGGGNTEAFF; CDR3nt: TGTGCCTGGGGGATAGGGGGTGGGAACACTGAAGCTTTCTTT
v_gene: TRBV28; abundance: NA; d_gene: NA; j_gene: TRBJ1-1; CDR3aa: CASSPSGGLNTEAFF; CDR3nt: TGTGCCAGCAGCCCCTCTGGCGGCCTGAACACTGAAGCTTTCTTT
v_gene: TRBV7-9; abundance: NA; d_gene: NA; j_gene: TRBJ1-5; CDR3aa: CASSPMTGKQPQHF; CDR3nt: TGTGCCAGCAGCCCAATGACAGGAAAGCAGCCCCAGCATTTT
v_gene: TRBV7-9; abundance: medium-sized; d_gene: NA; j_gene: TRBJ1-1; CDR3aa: CASSLDMNTEAFF; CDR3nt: TGTGCCAGCAGCTTAGATATGAACACTGAAGCTTTCTTT
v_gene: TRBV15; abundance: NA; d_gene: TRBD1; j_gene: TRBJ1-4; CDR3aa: CATSTTGGTNEKLFF; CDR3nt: TGTGCCACCAGCACAACAGGGGGAACTAATGAAAAACTGTTTTTT
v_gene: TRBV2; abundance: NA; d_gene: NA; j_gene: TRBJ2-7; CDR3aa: CASRATGFYEQYF; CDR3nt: TGTGCCAGCAGAGCAACAGGGTTCTACGAGCAGTACTTC
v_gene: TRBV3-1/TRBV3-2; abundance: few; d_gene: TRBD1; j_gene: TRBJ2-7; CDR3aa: CASSPTGYEQYF; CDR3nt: TGTGCCAGCAGCCCGACAGGGTACGAGCAGTACTTC
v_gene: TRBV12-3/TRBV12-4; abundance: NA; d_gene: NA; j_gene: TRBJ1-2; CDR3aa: CASRSLGFNGYTF; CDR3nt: TGTGCCAGCAGATCACTAGGGTTTAATGGCTACACCTTC
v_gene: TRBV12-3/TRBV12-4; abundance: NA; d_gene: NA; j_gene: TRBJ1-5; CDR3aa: CASRGVLGQPQHF; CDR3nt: TGTGCCAGCAGAGGGGTGTTGGGGCAGCCCCAGCATTTT
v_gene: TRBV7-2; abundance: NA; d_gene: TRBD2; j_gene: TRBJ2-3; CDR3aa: CASSLIGLAGGLGDTQYF; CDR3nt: TGTGCCAGCAGCTTAATAGGCTTGGCGGGGGGCCTGGGCGATACGCAGTATTTT
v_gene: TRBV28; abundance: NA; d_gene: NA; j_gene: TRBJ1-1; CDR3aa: CASSLGLISLNTEAFF; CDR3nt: TGTGCCAGCAGTTTAGGACTTATCTCATTGAACACTGAAGCTTTCTTT
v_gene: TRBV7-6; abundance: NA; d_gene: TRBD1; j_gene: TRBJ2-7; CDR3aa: CASSSLRDRGGEQYF; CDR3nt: TGTGCCAGCAGCTCCCTCCGGGACAGGGGCGGCGAGCAGTACTTC
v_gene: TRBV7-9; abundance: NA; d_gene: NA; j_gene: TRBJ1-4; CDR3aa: CASSFGSATNEKLFF; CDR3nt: TGTGCCAGCAGCTTTGGCTCTGCAACTAATGAAAAACTGTTTTTT
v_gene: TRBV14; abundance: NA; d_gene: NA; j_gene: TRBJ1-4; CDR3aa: CASSRAATNEKLFF; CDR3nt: TGTGCCAGCAGCCGAGCTGCAACTAATGAAAAACTGTTTTTT
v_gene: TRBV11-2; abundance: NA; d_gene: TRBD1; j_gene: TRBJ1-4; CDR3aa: CASSLGDRVKEKLFF; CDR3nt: TGTGCCAGCAGCTTAGGGGACAGGGTAAAGGAAAAACTGTTTTTT
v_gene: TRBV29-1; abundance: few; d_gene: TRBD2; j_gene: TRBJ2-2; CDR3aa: CSVARLAGALANTGELFF; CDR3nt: TGCAGCGTAGCTAGACTAGCGGGAGCCCTCGCGAACACCGGGGAGCTGTTTTTT
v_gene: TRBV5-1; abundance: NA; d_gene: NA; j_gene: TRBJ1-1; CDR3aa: CASSFVKGDTEAFF; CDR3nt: TGCGCCAGCAGCTTTGTAAAAGGGGACACTGAAGCTTTCTTT
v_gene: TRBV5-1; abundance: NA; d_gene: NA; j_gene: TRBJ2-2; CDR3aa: CASSLGLAQNTGELFF; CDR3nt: TGCGCCAGCAGCTTGGGGCTAGCGCAGAACACCGGGGAGCTGTTTTTT
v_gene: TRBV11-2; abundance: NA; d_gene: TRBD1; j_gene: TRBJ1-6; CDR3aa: CASSFLGQSNSPLHF; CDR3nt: TGTGCCAGCAGCTTCCTGGGACAGAGCAATTCACCCCTCCACTTT
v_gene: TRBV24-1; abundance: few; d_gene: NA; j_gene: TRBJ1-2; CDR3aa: CATSDPDSEGIYGYTF; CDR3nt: TGTGCCACCAGTGACCCCGACTCCGAGGGCATTTATGGCTACACCTTC
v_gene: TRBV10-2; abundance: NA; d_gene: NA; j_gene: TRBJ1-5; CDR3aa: CASIGSQGTDQPQHF; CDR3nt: TGCGCCAGCATTGGCAGTCAAGGAACAGATCAGCCCCAGCATTTT
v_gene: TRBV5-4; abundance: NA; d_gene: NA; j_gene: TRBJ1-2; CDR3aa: CASRQGPANYGYTF; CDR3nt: TGTGCCAGCAGACAGGGCCCAGCCAACTATGGCTACACCTTC
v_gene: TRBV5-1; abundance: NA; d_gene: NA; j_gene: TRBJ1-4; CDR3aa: CASSLSTGYEKLFF; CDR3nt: TGCGCCAGCAGCTTATCAACAGGCTATGAAAAACTGTTTTTT
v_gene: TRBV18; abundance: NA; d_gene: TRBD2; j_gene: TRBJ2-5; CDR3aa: CASSPRLAVETQYF; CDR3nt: TGTGCCAGCTCACCACGGCTAGCGGTAGAGACCCAGTACTTC
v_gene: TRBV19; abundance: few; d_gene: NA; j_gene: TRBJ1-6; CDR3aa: CASSISSGDSPLHF; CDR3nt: TGTGCCAGTAGTATAAGTTCAGGGGATTCACCCCTCCACTTT
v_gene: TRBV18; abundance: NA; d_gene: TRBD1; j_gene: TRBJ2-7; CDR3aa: CASSLGVGQGPEQYF; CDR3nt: TGTGCCAGCTCCCTCGGTGTGGGACAGGGGCCCGAGCAGTACTTC
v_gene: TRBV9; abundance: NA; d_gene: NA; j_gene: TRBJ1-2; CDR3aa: CASSAGVGGYTF; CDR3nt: TGTGCCAGCAGCGCAGGGGTTGGGGGCTACACCTTC
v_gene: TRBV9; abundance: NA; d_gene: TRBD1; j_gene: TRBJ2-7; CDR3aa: CASSVGGQGLEYEQYF; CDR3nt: TGTGCCAGCAGCGTAGGCGGACAGGGGTTAGAATACGAGCAGTACTTC
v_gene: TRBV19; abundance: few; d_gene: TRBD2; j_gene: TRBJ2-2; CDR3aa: CASSPTIAGVGTGELFF; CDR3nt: TGTGCCAGTAGTCCAACCATAGCGGGAGTCGGGACCGGGGAGCTGTTTTTT
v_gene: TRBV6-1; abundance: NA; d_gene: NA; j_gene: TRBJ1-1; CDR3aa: CASSEAYGRGNTEAFF; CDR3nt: TGTGCCAGCAGTGAAGCGTACGGGCGGGGGAACACTGAAGCTTTCTTT
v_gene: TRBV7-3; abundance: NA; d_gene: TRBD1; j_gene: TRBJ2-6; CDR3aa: CASSQTTGAGANVLTF; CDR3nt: TGTGCCAGCAGCCAGACGACAGGGGCTGGGGCCAACGTCCTGACTTTC
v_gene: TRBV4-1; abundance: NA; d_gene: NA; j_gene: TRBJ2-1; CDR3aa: CASSQEPGSYNEQFF; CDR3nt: TGCGCCAGCAGCCAAGAACCGGGGTCCTACAATGAGCAGTTCTTC
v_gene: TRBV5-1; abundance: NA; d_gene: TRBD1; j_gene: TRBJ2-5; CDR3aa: CASSLGGTGKETQYF; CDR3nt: TGCGCCAGCAGCTTGGGGGGGACAGGGAAAGAGACCCAGTACTTC
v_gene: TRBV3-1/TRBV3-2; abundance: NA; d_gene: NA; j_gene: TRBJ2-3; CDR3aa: CASSQDWASAPVTTDTQYF; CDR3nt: TGTGCCAGCAGCCAAGATTGGGCTAGCGCGCCCGTCACCACAGATACGCAGTATTTT
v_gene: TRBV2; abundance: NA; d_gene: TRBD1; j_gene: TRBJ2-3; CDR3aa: CASSHPGQGRDPDTQYF; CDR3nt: TGTGCCAGCAGTCACCCGGGACAGGGGAGGGACCCAGATACGCAGTATTTT
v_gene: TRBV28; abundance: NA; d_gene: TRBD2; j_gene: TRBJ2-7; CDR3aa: CASSFRAGGGEQYF; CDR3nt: TGTGCCAGCAGTTTTCGCGCGGGAGGCGGCGAGCAGTACTTC
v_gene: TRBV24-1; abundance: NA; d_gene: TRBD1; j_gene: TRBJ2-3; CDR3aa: CATGDRRTDTQYF; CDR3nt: TGTGCCACCGGGGACAGGCGCACAGATACGCAGTATTTT
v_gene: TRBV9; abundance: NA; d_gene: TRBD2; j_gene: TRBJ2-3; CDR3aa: CASSVLRGGGDTQYF; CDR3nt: TGTGCCAGCAGCGTGTTACGGGGGGGCGGAGATACGCAGTATTTT
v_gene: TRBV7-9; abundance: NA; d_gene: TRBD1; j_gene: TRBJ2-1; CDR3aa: CASSPPGQGYNEQFF; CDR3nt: TGTGCCAGCAGCCCCCCGGGACAGGGGTACAATGAGCAGTTCTTC
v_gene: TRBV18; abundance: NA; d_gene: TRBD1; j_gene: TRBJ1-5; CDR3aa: CASSGQEDQPQHF; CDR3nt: TGTGCCAGCTCCGGACAGGAGGATCAGCCCCAGCATTTT
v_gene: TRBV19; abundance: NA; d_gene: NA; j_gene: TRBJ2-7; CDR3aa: CASSPGTPSEQYF; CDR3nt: TGTGCCAGTAGTCCGGGGACTCCTTCCGAGCAGTACTTC
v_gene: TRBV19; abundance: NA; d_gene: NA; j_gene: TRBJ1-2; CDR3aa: CASTPGPYGYTF; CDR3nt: TGTGCCAGTACTCCAGGGCCCTATGGCTACACCTTC
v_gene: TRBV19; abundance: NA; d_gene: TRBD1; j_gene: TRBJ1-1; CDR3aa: CASSMGAGGPNTEAFF; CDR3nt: TGTGCCAGTAGTATGGGGGCAGGGGGCCCGAACACTGAAGCTTTCTTT
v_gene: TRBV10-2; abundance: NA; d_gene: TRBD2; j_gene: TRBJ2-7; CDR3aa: CASSTSGSSYEQYF; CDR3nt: TGCGCCAGCAGTACTAGCGGGAGCTCCTACGAGCAGTACTTC
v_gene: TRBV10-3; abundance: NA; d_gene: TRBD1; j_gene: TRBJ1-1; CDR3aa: CASKQGDSPGFSAFF; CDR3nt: TGTGCCTCAAAACAGGGGGACAGTCCGGGGTTCTCGGCTTTCTTT
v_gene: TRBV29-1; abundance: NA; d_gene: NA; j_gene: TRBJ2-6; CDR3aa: CSAAPGSGANVLTF; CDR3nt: TGCAGCGCTGCCCCCGGCTCTGGGGCCAACGTCCTGACTTTC
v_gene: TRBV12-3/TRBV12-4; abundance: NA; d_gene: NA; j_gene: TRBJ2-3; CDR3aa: CASSFHPDTQYF; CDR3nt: TGTGCCAGCAGTTTTCATCCAGATACGCAGTATTTT